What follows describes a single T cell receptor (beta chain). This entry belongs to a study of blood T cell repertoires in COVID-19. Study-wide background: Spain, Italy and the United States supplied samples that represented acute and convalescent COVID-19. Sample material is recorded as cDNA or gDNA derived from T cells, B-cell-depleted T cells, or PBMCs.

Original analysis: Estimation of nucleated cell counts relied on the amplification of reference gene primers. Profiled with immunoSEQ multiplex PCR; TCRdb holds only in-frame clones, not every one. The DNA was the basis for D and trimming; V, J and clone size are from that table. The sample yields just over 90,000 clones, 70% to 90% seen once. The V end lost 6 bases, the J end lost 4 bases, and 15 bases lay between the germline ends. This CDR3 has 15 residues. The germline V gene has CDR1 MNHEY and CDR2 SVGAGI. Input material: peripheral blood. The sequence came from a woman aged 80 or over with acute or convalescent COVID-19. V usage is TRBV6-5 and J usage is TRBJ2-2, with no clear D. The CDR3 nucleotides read TGTGCCAGCAGCCCCCAGGTGGGCTTCACCGGGGAGCTGTTTTTT. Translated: CASSPQVGFTGELFF.